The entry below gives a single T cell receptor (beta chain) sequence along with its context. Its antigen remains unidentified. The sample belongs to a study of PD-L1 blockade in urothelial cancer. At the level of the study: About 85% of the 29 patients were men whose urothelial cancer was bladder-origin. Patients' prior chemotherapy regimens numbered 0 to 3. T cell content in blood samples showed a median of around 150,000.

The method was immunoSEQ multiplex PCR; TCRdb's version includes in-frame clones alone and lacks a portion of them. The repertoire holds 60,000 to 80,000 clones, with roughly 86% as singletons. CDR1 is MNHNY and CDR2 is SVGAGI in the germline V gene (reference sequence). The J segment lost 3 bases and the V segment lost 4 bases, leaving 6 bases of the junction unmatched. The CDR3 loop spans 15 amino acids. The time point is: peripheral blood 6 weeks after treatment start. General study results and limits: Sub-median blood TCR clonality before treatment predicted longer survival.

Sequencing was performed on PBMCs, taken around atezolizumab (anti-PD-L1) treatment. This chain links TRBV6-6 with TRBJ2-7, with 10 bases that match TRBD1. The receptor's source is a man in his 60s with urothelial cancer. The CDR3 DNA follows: TGTGCCAGCAGTTCTGTGGGACAGGGGTTCTACGAGCAGTACTTC. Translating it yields CASSSVGQGFYEQYF.